Listed here is a single T cell receptor (beta chain). TCRdb's copy holds only in-frame clones and misses some; the assay was immunoSEQ multiplex PCR. The sample includes over 200,000 clones, nearly 90% of them seen just once. These data originate in a study of blood T cell repertoires in COVID-19. CDR3 length: 14 residues. Germline V CDR1 and CDR2: LNHDA, SQIVND (reference sequence). J was trimmed by 5 bases and V by 4 bases; bases with no gene match: 6. The TCR was taken from a human donor in a cohort sampled during active COVID-19. The material sequenced was peripheral blood. This sequence joins TRBV19 and TRBJ2-7; 9 bases are shared with TRBD1. CDR3 sequence (DNA): TGTGCCAGTAGTAAGGACAGGGGTTTCGACGAGCAGTACTTC. Its protein is CASSKDRGFDEQYF. Using reference TRBV19 and TRBJ2-7 for the parts outside the CDR3, the full variable domain is DGGITQSPKYLFRKEGQNVTLSCEQNLNHDAMYWYRQDPGQGLRLIYYSQIVNDFQKGDIAEGYSVSREKKESFPLTVTSAQKNPTAFYLCASSKDRGFDEQYFGPGTRLTVT.